The clone carrying this T cell receptor beta chain has ten or more counts. As yet, its antigen is unknown. The data originate from a study of human T cells and chemical hapten exposure. Findings of the study overall: There was no change with DPC sensitization in TCRs above 1 in 1000 frequency.

Germline loops: CDR1 SGHTA, CDR2 FQGNSA. The V gene lost 5 bases and the J gene lost 7 bases, with 17 bases spanning the gap. This CDR3 region has 15 residues. Indicated time point: patch test 2, 6 weeks after DPC sensitization. As to treatment: therapeutic diphenylcyclopropenone sensitization with weekly scalp DPC. TCRdb reprocessed the RACE reads via MiXCR and lists one record per CDR3 protein. The sample includes about 54,000 distinct CDR3 sequences, about 10% of them seen just once. This chain uses TRBV7-2 with TRBJ1-4; TRBD1 is a possible D gene (6 bases). The clonotype was recovered from a woman aged 50 to 60 with alopecia areata. Some clones in this sample may be carry-over from other donors' samples. This sample comprised whole blood, obtained in connection with sensitization to the hapten diphenylcyclopropenone (DPC). The CDR3 is CASSPAQGRGEKLFF. DNA of the CDR3: TGTGCCAGCAGCCCCGCACAGGGAAGGGGTGAAAAACTGTTTTTT.